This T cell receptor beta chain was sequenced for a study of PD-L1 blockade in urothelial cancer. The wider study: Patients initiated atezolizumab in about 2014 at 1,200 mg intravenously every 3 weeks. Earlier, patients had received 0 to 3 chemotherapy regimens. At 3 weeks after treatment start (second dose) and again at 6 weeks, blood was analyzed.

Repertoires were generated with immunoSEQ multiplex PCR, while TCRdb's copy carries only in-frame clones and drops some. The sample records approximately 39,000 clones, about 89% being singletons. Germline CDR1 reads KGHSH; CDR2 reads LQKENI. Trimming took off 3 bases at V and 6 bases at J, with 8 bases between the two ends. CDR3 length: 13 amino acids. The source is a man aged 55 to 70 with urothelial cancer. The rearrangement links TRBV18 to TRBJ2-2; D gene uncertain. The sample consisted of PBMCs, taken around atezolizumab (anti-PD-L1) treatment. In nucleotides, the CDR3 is TGTGCCAGCTCACCCGGAGCCCCCGGGGAGCTGTTTTTT. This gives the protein CASSPGAPGELFF. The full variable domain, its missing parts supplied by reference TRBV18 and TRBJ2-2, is NAGVMQNPRHLVRRRGQEARLRCSPMKGHSHVYWYRQLPEEGLKFMVYLQKENIIDESGMPKERFSAEFPKEGPSILRIQQVVRGDSAAYFCASSPGAPGELFFGEGSRLTVL.